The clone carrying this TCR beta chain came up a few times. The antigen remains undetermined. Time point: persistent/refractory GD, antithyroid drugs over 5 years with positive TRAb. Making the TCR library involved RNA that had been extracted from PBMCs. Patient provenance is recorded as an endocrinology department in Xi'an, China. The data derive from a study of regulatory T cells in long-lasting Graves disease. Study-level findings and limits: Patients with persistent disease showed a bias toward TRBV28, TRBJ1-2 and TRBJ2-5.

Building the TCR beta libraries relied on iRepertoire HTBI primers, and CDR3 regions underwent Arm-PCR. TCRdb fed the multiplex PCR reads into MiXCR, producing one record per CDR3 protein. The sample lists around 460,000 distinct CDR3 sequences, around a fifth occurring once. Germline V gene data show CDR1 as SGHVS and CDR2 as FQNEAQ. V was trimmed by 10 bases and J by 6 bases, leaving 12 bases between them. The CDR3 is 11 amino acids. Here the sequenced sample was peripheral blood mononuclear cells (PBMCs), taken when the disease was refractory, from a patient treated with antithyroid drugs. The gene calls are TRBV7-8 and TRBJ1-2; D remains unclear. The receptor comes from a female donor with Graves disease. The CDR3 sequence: CAISGEDGYTF. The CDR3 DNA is TGTGCCATCTCCGGGGAGGATGGCTACACCTTC.